This is a list of T cell receptor beta chains from one sample in a study of CD8+ T cells in alopecia areata. Here immunoSEQ multiplex PCR was the method, and the copy in TCRdb shows in-frame clones only, minus some. The profile covers about 200,000 clones, with roughly 60% appearing a single time and 5.5% taken by the ten largest. The input for sequencing was CD4+ T cells sorted from blood, taken at week 24, from a patient treated with tofacitinib. These receptors all come from a human donor with alopecia areata. Both conserved end residues are part of each CDR3. The size of a clone is reported for some rows only, either as once, few or many, or as a class for expanded clones.

>NA|TRBV27|TRBJ2-3
CASRPPVASTDTQYF
>NA|TRBV9|TRBJ1-2
CASSVGGDNYGYTF
>few|TRBV6-5|TRBJ1-1
CASSRGVNTEAFF
>few|TRBV4-3|TRBJ1-2
CASSQESSYGYTF
>once|TRBV7-3|TRBJ2-1
CASSPTFLTGGNEQFF
>NA|TRBV18|TRBJ1-1
CASSRRTGEYTEAFF
>NA|TRBV5-4|TRBJ1-2
CASSSTGHYGYTF
>NA|TRBV5-6|TRBJ2-2
CASRKWASGSTGELFF
>NA|TRBV7-6|TRBJ2-7
CASSLESGTAPYEQYF
>few|TRBV4-1|TRBJ2-1
CASSRLGQAYNEQFF
>few|TRBV18|TRBJ2-2
CASSPGQQNTGELFF
>NA|TRBV28|TRBJ2-7
CASNPITGEMQYF
>NA|TRBV5-5|TRBJ2-5
CASSTGPVQETQYF
>NA|TRBV23-1|TRBJ2-5
CASSQSGPQETQYF
>NA|TRBV13|TRBJ1-2
CASKRQAQRANYGYTF
>NA|TRBV7-9|TRBJ1-2
CASSLEGIGYTF
>NA|TRBV6-5|TRBJ2-1
CASSYFGGTYNEQFF
>NA|TRBV25-1|TRBJ1-4
CASSVPGGRGEKLFF
>NA|TRBV4-1|TRBJ1-1
CASSQDGNRLNTEAFF
>NA|TRBV5-1|TRBJ2-5
CASSPGTVQETQYF
>NA|TRBV10-3|TRBJ2-7
CAISGQGSSYEQYF
>NA|TRBV5-1|TRBJ2-3
CASSSKTGTADTQYF
>NA|TRBV27|TRBJ2-1
CASRPGTSAYNEQFF
>NA|TRBV19|TRBJ2-5
CASRRGQETQYF
>NA|TRBV5-6|TRBJ2-1
CASSPIGLGAGNEQFF
>NA|TRBV7-6|TRBJ2-2
CASSLAETGFNTGELFF
>few|TRBV4-3|TRBJ2-3
CASSQSPTSGITTDTQYF
>NA|TRBV29-1|TRBJ2-7
CSVGCTGFSYEQYF
>NA|TRBV15|TRBJ1-6
CATASGGRSPLHF
>NA|TRBV5-1|TRBJ2-5
CASSSGRNQETQYF
>NA|TRBV28|TRBJ2-7
CASSLTGGLLHYEQYF